This T cell receptor beta chain was found in a study of cytomegalovirus exposure and HLA in healthy donors. Study results and caveats: As a later analysis revealed, most CMV-associated TCR beta chains appeared HLA-restricted. The classifier, whose performance was assessed in both the original and validation cohorts, reportedly diagnosed cytomegalovirus status with high specificity and sensitivity. In a later analysis, an Asian-associated ancestry cluster reportedly showed fewer N-insertions than the 666-donor mean. In presence/absence analyses, roughly uniform sequencing depth across donors was assumed.

The CDR3 is made up of 16 amino acids. The germline gives CDR1 MDHEN, CDR2 SYDVKM. V lost 2 bases and J 4 bases, leaving 17 bases between the germline ends. This clone was seen a handful of times. Its antigen is unknown. The primer mix had 60 Vbeta and 13 Jbeta primers. The assay was immunoSEQ multiplex PCR, and TCRdb's table has in-frame clones only and misses some. The table records some 100,000 clones, 60% to 75% of them present only once. V gene TRBV28 combines with J gene TRBJ2-5; D may be TRBD1 (6 bases). The sample consisted of PBMCs. This clonotype was sampled from a woman aged 40 to 49 in good health and CMV-seronegative. The CDR3 DNA follows: TGTGCCAGCAGTTTAGGGGGCAGCGTGGGTCGAGAGACCCAGTACTTC. It codes for CASSLGGSVGRETQYF. Full variable domain (missing parts from reference TRBV28 and TRBJ2-5): DVKVTQSSRYLVKRTGEKVFLECVQDMDHENMFWYRQDPGLGLRLIYFSYDVKMKEKGDIPEGYSVSREKKERFSLILESASTNQTSMYLCASSLGGSVGRETQYFGPGTRLLVL.